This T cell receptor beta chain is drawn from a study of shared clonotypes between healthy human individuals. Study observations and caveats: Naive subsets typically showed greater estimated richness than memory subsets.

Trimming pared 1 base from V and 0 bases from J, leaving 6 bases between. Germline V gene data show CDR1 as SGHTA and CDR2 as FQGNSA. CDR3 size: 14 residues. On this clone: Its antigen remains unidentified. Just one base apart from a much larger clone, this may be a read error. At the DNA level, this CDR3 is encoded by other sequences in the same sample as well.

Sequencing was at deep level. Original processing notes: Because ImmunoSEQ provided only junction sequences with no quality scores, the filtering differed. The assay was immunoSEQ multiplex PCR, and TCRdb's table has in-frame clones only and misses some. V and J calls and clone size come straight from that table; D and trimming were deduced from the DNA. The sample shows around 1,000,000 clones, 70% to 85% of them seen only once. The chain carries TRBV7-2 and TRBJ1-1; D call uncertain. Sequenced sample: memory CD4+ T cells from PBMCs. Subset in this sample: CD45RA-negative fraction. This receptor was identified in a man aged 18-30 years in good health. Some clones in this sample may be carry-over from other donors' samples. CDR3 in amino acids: CASSLVGLNTEAFF. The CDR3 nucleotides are TGTGCCAGCAGCTTAGTTGGACTGAACACTGAAGCTTTCTTT.